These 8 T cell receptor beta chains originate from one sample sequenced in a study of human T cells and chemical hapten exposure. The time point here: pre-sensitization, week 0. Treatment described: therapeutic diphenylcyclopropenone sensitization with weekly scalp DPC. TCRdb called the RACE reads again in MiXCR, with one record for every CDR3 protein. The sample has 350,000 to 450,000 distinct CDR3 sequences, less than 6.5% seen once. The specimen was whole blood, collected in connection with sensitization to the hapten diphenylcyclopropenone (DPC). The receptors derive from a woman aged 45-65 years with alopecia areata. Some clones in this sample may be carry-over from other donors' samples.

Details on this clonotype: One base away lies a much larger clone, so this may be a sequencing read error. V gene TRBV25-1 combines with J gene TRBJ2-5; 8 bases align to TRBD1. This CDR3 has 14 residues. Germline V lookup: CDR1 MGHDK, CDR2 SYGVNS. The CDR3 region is CASSEGQGSETQDF. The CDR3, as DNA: TGTGCCAGCAGTGAAGGACAGGGTTCGGAGACCCAGGACTTC.

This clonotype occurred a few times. CDR3: CASSQTGRQFF. As DNA, the CDR3 is TGTGCCAGCAGCCAGACGGGGAGGCAGTTCTTC. This sequence joins TRBV5-6 and TRBJ2-1; tentative D call: TRBD2 (5 bases). This CDR3 contains 11 residues. Looked up from germline, CDR1 is SGHDT and CDR2 is YYEEEE. V shed 4 bases and J shed 12 bases, with 11 bases lying between them.

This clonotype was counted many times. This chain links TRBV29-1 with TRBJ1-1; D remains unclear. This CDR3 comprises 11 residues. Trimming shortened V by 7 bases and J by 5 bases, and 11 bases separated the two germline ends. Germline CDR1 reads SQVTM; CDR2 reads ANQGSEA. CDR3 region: CSATAGTEAFF. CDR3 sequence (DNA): TGCAGCGCCACGGCGGGTACTGAAGCTTTCTTT. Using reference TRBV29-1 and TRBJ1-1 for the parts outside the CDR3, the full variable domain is SAVISQKPSRDICQRGTSLTIQCQVDSQVTMMFWYRQQPGQSLTLIATANQGSEATYESGFVIDKFPISRPNLTFSTLTVSNMSPEDSSIYLCSATAGTEAFFGQGTRLTVV.

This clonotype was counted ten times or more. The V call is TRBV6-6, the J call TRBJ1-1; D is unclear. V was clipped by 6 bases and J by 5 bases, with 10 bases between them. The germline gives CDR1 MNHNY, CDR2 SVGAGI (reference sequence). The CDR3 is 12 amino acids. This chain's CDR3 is CASRTLQTEAFF. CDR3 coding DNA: TGTGCCAGCAGGACATTACAAACTGAAGCTTTCTTT.

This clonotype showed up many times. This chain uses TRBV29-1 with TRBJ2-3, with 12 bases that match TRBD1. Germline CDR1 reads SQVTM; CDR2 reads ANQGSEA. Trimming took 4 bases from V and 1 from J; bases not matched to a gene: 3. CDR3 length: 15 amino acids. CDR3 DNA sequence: TGCAGCGTTGTGCGGGACAGGGGGCGCACAGATACGCAGTATTTT. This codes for CSVVRDRGRTDTQYF.

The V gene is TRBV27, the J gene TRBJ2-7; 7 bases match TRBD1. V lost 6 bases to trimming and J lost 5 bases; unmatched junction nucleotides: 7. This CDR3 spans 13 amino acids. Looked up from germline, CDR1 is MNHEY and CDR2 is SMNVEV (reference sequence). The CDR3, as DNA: TGTGCCAGCAGGACGACAGGGACGAACGAGCAGTACTTC. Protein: CASRTTGTNEQYF.

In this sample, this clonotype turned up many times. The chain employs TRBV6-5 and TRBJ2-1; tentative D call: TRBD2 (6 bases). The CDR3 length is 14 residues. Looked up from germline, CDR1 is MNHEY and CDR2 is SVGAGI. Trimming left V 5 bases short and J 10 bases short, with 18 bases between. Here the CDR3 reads CASSTGTGRGEQFF. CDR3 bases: TGTGCCAGCAGTACTGGGACTGGCCGTGGAGAGCAGTTCTTC.

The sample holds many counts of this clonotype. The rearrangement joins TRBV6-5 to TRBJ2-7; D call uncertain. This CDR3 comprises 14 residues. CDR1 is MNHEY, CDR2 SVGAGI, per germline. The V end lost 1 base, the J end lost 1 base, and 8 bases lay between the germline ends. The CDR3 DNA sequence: TGTGCCAGCAGTTACTTGGTATCGTCCTACGAGCAGTACTTC. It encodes CASSYLVSSYEQYF.